Presented here are 5 T cell receptor beta chains from one specimen sequenced in a study of T cell responses to AZD1222 COVID-19 vaccine. The assay was immunoSEQ multiplex PCR, and TCRdb's table has in-frame clones only and misses some. The sample has 120,000 or so clones; around 89% are singletons. Sequencing was performed on peripheral blood, taken on day 0 of AZD1222 vaccination. These TCRs come from an adult in good health.

The chain couples TRBV7-2 to TRBJ2-1; D is possibly TRBD1 or TRBD2 (6 bases each). The CDR3 has 16 amino acids. The V end was cut by 1 base, the J end by 9 bases, with 19 bases between. Germline CDR1 reads SGHTA; CDR2 reads FQGNSA. The CDR3 here is CASSLGLASQGGEQFF. DNA for the CDR3: TGTGCCAGCAGCTTAGGGCTAGCGTCACAAGGGGGTGAGCAGTTCTTC.

The rearrangement uses TRBV7-2 and TRBJ1-5; D is unclear. V was clipped by 6 bases and J by 4 bases, with 10 bases between them. The CDR3 runs 13 residues. Germline values: CDR1 SGHTA, CDR2 FQGNSA. The CDR3 loop is CASSISGNQPQHF. The CDR3 DNA is TGTGCCAGCAGTATATCGGGGAATCAGCCCCAGCATTTT.

CDR3 protein: CASSLVSGRHEKLFF. The CDR3 DNA sequence: TGTGCCAGCAGTTTAGTCTCAGGGCGACATGAAAAACTGTTTTTT. The chain has TRBV27 and TRBJ1-4; maybe TRBD1 (5 bases). V lost 2 bases to trimming and J lost 6 bases, with 13 bases between them. The CDR3 is 15 residues long. CDR1 is MNHEY and CDR2 is SMNVEV in the germline V gene (reference sequence).

This clone has more than one count but fewer than ten. The chain combines TRBV28 with TRBJ2-1; 7 bases agree with TRBD2. Germline V lookup: CDR1 MDHEN, CDR2 SYDVKM. The CDR3 contains 14 residues. V gave up 5 bases and J gave up 7 bases; unmatched junction bases: 8. The CDR3 sequence: CASSRQRDLNEQFF. Here the CDR3 DNA reads TGTGCCAGCAGTCGCCAGCGGGATTTGAATGAGCAGTTCTTC.

The chain combines TRBV5-4 with TRBJ1-1; D is perhaps TRBD1 (5 bases). The CDR3 spans 14 residues. Germline assignment: CDR1 SGHNT and CDR2 YYREEE (reference sequence). The V and J ends lost 5 bases and 1 base respectively, with 12 bases between them. CDR3 nucleotides: TGTGCCAGCAGTCCCGGGACTCCGAACACTGAAGCTTTCTTT. Translating gives CASSPGTPNTEAFF.